This entry lists 13 T cell receptor beta chains sequenced from one sample in a study of beta chain features in type 1 diabetes. Study outcomes and limitations: Shortening that was moderate but significant affected the TCRB CDR3s of Type 1 diabetes patients in all four CD4+ subsets.

Every bit of the isolated RNA underwent reverse transcription, so sequencing read expressed TCRB transcripts. Sequenced by immunoSEQ multiplex PCR; TCRdb stores in-frame clones only, minus some. The sample holds a few hundred thousand clones, about 24% seen once. Antigens for these TCRs are unknown. Sequencing was done on a sample of naive CD4+ T cells from blood. All receptors derive from a woman in her 30s with type 1 diabetes.

The chain carries TRBV4-1 and TRBJ1-5; 7 bases are a match to TRBD1. The CDR3 totals 15 residues. With V trimmed by 5 bases and J by 4 bases, 8 bases remained unmatched. Looked up from germline, CDR1 is MGHRA and CDR2 is YSYEKL. CDR3 sequence: CASSATGLRNQPQHF. DNA for the CDR3: TGCGCCAGCAGCGCGACAGGGTTGAGGAATCAGCCCCAGCATTTT.

This clone has only a few counts. The V gene is TRBV20-1, the J gene TRBJ1-1; D is uncertain. Germline V lookup: CDR1 DFQATT, CDR2 SNEGSKA (reference sequence). Trimming shortened V by 5 bases and J by 12 bases, and 7 bases separated the two germline ends. The CDR3 consists of 8 residues. For the CDR3, the DNA is TGCAGTGCTCCTCCCTCTTTCTTT. Its translation: CSAPPSFF.

The V call is TRBV19, the J call TRBJ2-1, with 8 bases fitting TRBD2. This CDR3 region has 16 residues. The V gene's germline CDR1 is LNHDA and CDR2 SQIVND (reference sequence). V trimming: 6 bases; J trimming: 7 bases; junction bases outside the gene matches: 14. CDR3 DNA sequence: TGTGCCAGTAGGGATCTCCTTCCGGGACTAGTTAATGAGCAGTTCTTC. This translates into CASRDLLPGLVNEQFF.

The rearrangement uses TRBV28 and TRBJ2-7, with 7 bases identical to TRBD1. CDR3 length: 13 residues. Germline CDR1 is MDHEN and CDR2 is SYDVKM. The V and J ends lost 5 bases and 4 bases, in that order; junction bases with no gene match: 5. The CDR3 protein is CASSRDSGYEQYF. The DNA of the CDR3 is TGTGCCAGCAGTCGGGACAGCGGTTACGAGCAGTACTTC.

The gene calls are TRBV5-4 and TRBJ2-3; the D gene is possibly TRBD1 (5 bases). V was trimmed by 0 bases and J by 6 bases, leaving 14 bases between them. The CDR3 covers 15 residues. Germline loops: CDR1 SGHNT, CDR2 YYREEE (reference sequence). CDR3 loop: CASSLVGAGLDTQYF. In DNA, the CDR3 is TGTGCCAGCAGCTTGGTAGGCGCAGGGCTTGATACGCAGTATTTT.

The J gene is TRBJ2-5, the V gene TRBV9; 11 bases align to TRBD2. V was pared by 0 bases and J by 7 bases, with 5 bases of the junction left unmatched. The CDR3 runs to 15 residues. Germline V gene data show CDR1 as SGDLS and CDR2 as YYNGEE. This CDR3 is CASSVETSGIGTQYF. In DNA, the CDR3 is TGTGCCAGCAGCGTAGAGACTAGCGGGATAGGGACCCAGTACTTC.

The chain recombines TRBV20-1 with TRBJ1-1; D unresolved. V was shortened by 5 bases and J by 2 bases, with 6 bases between the two germline ends. This CDR3 region has 11 residues. Germline CDR1 and CDR2: DFQATT and SNEGSKA (reference sequence). CDR3 protein: CSALENTEAFF. CDR3 in DNA: TGCAGTGCTCTAGAAAACACTGAAGCTTTCTTT.

This chain uses TRBV15 with TRBJ1-3; D remains ambiguous. Trimming removed 8 bases from V and 1 base from J, with 9 bases in between. This CDR3 comprises 13 residues. CDR1 and CDR2 from the germline V gene are LNHNV and YYDKDF (reference sequence). This CDR3 is CATESRSGNTIYF. Here the CDR3 DNA reads TGTGCCACCGAGTCCCGATCTGGAAACACCATATATTTT.

Written as DNA, the CDR3 is TGCAGCGTTGGAGGGGGTTGGGGGGAGCAGTACTTC. Translating gives CSVGGGWGEQYF. The rearrangement joins TRBV29-1 to TRBJ2-7, with a possible D match to TRBD1 (6 bases). The germline V gene has CDR1 SQVTM and CDR2 ANQGSEA. V was cut by 4 bases and J by 7 bases, with 14 bases left in between. This CDR3 is 12 amino acids long.

The chain is built from TRBV28 and TRBJ2-1; 8 nucleotides align to TRBD2. With 9 bases clipped from V and 7 bases from J, the junction kept 17 bases outside the gene matches. The germline V gene has CDR1 MDHEN and CDR2 SYDVKM. The CDR3 is 16 residues long. The CDR3 region is CASPWVGGGRVNEQFF. The CDR3 coding sequence is TGTGCCAGTCCCTGGGTCGGCGGGGGGAGGGTTAATGAGCAGTTCTTC.

This chain joins TRBV11-2 and TRBJ2-3, with D tentatively TRBD1 (5 bases). CDR1 and CDR2 (germline): SGHAT, FQNNGV. The CDR3 length is 16 residues. V was trimmed by 0 bases and J by 0 bases, leaving 10 bases between them. The CDR3 nucleotides read TGTGCCAGCAGCTTAGATGGTGGACATAGCACAGATACGCAGTATTTT. This sequence encodes CASSLDGGHSTDTQYF.

The genes are TRBV29-1 and TRBJ2-5; TRBD1 matches at 7 bases. This CDR3 is built from 12 residues. The germline gives CDR1 SQVTM, CDR2 ANQGSEA. Germline trimming cut 6 bases from V and 3 bases from J; bases unmatched to any gene: 4. In DNA, the CDR3 is TGCAGCGTGGACAGGCTGGAAGAGACCCAGTACTTC. As protein: CSVDRLEETQYF.

The chain links TRBV7-2 to TRBJ2-3; unclear D gene. Between the trimmed V and J ends, which lost 0 bases and 6 bases, there was a span of 4 bases. This CDR3 is built from 12 residues. Germline CDR1 reads SGHTA; CDR2 reads FQGNSA. The CDR3 sequence is CASSLARDTQYF. The CDR3 nucleotides are TGTGCCAGCAGCTTAGCGCGGGATACGCAGTATTTT.